These T cell receptor beta chains were read from a single sample in a study of blood T cell repertoires in COVID-19. Assay: immunoSEQ multiplex PCR; the TCRdb copy retains only in-frame clones and omits some. The sample holds about 37,000 clones, approximately 88% seen once. Sample: peripheral blood. Receptors originate from a human donor in a cohort sampled during active COVID-19. The CDR3 runs from the conserved cysteine through the conserved F or W. The order of the fields is V gene, clone size, J gene, CDR3 length, D gene, CDR3 DNA, CDR3 protein. D genes are given only for firm matches. Size tells how often a clone was seen (once, few, many) or the class of an expanded clone, and some rows leave it out.

TRBV6-5	NA	TRBJ1-2	14	TRBD1	TGTGCCAGCAGTTACTCGACAGGGTTTTATGGCTACACCTTC	CASSYSTGFYGYTF
TRBV19	NA	TRBJ2-5	17	TRBD2	TGTGCCAGTACCCGGACTAGCGGGAGTTCGGGGGAAGAGACCCAGTACTTC	CASTRTSGSSGEETQYF
TRBV29-1	NA	TRBJ2-3	13	NA	TGCAGCGTTGAAAGGGGTAGGACAGATACGCAGTATTTT	CSVERGRTDTQYF
TRBV19	NA	TRBJ1-2	15	TRBD1	TGTGCCAGTAGTGGGGGGACAGGGGAATGGCGCGGCTACACCTTC	CASSGGTGEWRGYTF
TRBV7-8	NA	TRBJ1-1	15	TRBD1	TGTGCCAGCAGCATACGGACAGGGGACGGCACTGAAGCTTTCTTT	CASSIRTGDGTEAFF
TRBV9	NA	TRBJ1-6	13	NA	TGTGCCAGCAGCCTGAATCAGGGAGGAGCCCTCCACTTT	CASSLNQGGALHF
TRBV4-3	NA	TRBJ1-2	15	NA	TGCGCCAGCAGCCAAGATCCGGGAGGACTCTATGGCTACACCTTC	CASSQDPGGLYGYTF
TRBV9	NA	TRBJ2-5	14	TRBD1	TGTGCCAGCACGGCGGGACAGGGTCAAGAGACCCAGTACTTC	CASTAGQGQETQYF
TRBV2	NA	TRBJ1-3	17	TRBD1	TGTGCCAGCAGTGAAAGGGGCGGACAGGGGGCTGGAAACACCATATATTTT	CASSERGGQGAGNTIYF
TRBV7-9	few	TRBJ2-7	15	NA	TGTGCCAGCAGCTTGGTAGGGGGTTCGTCCTACGAGCAGTACTTC	CASSLVGGSSYEQYF
TRBV13	NA	TRBJ1-1	14	NA	TGTGCCAGCAGCGCGGGACCTTCTAACACTGAAGCTTTCTTT	CASSAGPSNTEAFF
TRBV5-1	NA	TRBJ2-7	17	TRBD1	TGCGCCAGCAGCTTGTATTATAGGGGGACAGGGGGCTACGAGCAGTACTTC	CASSLYYRGTGGYEQYF
TRBV21-1	NA	TRBJ2-5	17	NA	TGTGCCAGCAGCAAAGGCGGGACTAGCGGGAGCCCAGAGACCCAGTACTTC	CASSKGGTSGSPETQYF
TRBV28	NA	TRBJ2-2	15	TRBD2	TGTGCCAGCACCCCGAGCGGGAGGGCCTTCGGGGAGCTGTTTTTT	CASTPSGRAFGELFF
TRBV18	few	TRBJ1-1	17	TRBD1	TGTGCCAGCTCACCACGTTCGGGACAGGGTTCCGGCACTGAAGCTTTCTTT	CASSPRSGQGSGTEAFF
TRBV3-1/TRBV3-2	once	TRBJ2-7	14	NA	TGTGCCAGCAGCCCCGAGTCCCCTCCCTACGAGCAGTACTTC	CASSPESPPYEQYF
TRBV19	NA	TRBJ2-1	16	TRBD2	TGTGCCAGTAGTATGGGCTCTAGCGGGGGGAGGCATGAGCAGTTCTTC	CASSMGSSGGRHEQFF
TRBV6-2/TRBV6-3	NA	TRBJ1-2	15	TRBD1	TGTGCCAGCAGTTGGGACAGGATAGCTAACTATGGCTACACCTTC	CASSWDRIANYGYTF
TRBV19	NA	TRBJ1-5	16	NA	TGTGCCAGTAGTATGGTTCATAACAGGGTAGACCAGCCCCAGCATTTT	CASSMVHNRVDQPQHF
TRBV29-1	NA	TRBJ1-2	15	TRBD1	TGCAGCGTGATACCGGACAGGGTAATAAACTATGGCTACACCTTC	CSVIPDRVINYGYTF
TRBV7-2	NA	TRBJ2-7	13	NA	TGTGCCAGCAGCTTAGATTATAGTGGCGAGCAGTACTTC	CASSLDYSGEQYF
TRBV7-9	NA	TRBJ2-7	15	NA	TGTGCCAGCAGCTTAGCGCTACAGAACTCCTACGAGCAGTACTTC	CASSLALQNSYEQYF
TRBV4-1	NA	TRBJ2-5	15	TRBD2	TGCGCCAGCAGCCAAGATCCGAGCGGGAAAGAGACCCAGTACTTC	CASSQDPSGKETQYF
TRBV19	NA	TRBJ1-4	14	NA	TGTGCCAGTAACGCAGGGATCGAAAATGAAAAACTGTTTTTT	CASNAGIENEKLFF
TRBV5-1	NA	TRBJ2-2	16	NA	TGCGCCAGCAGCTTGAGTCACTCGCTGAACACCGGGGAGCTGTTTTTT	CASSLSHSLNTGELFF
TRBV29-1	NA	TRBJ2-7	9	NA	TGCAGCGTTGGGGGCGTTCCCCTCTTC	CSVGGVPLF
TRBV12-5	NA	TRBJ1-1	14	NA	TGTGCTAGTGGGCACCGGGAAATCGGCACTGAAGCTTTCTTT	CASGHREIGTEAFF
TRBV19	NA	TRBJ1-2	12	NA	TGTGCCAGTAGTAGGGCAGGCACTTCCTACACCTTC	CASSRAGTSYTF
TRBV5-4	NA	TRBJ2-2	15	NA	TGTGCCAGCAGCCAGCCGGGGGCGAACACCGGGGAGCTGTTTTTT	CASSQPGANTGELFF
TRBV10-1	NA	TRBJ1-1	13	NA	TGCGCCAGCAGAAGGGAGGAGAACACTGAAGCTTTCTTT	CASRREENTEAFF
TRBV6-7	once	TRBJ2-3	16	TRBD1	TGTGCCAGCAGTTATAACAGGGGGCTGGGTACAGATACGCAGTATTTT	CASSYNRGLGTDTQYF